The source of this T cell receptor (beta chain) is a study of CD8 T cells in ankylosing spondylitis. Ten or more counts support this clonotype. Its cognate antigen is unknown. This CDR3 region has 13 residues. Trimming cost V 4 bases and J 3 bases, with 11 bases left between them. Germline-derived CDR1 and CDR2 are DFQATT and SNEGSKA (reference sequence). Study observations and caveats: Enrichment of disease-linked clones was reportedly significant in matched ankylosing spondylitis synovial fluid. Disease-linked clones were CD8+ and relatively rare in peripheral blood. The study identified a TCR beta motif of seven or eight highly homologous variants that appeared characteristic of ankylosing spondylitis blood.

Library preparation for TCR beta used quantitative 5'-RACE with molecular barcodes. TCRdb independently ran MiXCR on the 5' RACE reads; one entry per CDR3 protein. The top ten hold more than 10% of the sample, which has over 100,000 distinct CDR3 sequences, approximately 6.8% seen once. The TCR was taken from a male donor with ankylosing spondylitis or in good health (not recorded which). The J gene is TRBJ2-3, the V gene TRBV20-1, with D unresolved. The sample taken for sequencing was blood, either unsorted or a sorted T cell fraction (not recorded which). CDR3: CSANSRGTDTQYF. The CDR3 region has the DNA TGCAGTGCTAACTCCAGAGGTACAGATACGCAGTATTTT.